The T cell receptor (beta chain) under discussion was sequenced for a study of blood T cell repertoires in COVID-19. For the study at large: Acute-phase and convalescent COVID-19 samples originated in the United States, Italy and Spain. In each case, the material was cDNA or gDNA derived from T cells, B-cell-depleted T cells, or PBMCs.

In the original workflow: Amplification of reference gene primers provided the estimated nucleated cell counts. The method was immunoSEQ multiplex PCR; TCRdb's version includes in-frame clones alone and lacks a portion of them. The DNA was the basis for D and trimming; V, J and clone size are from that table. Among over 90,000 clones listed, around nine tenths were seen once. The CDR3 has 16 residues. V shed 5 bases and J 6 bases; nucleotides not matched to a gene: 6. Per germline, CDR1 SEHNR and CDR2 FQNEAQ (reference sequence). This rearrangement joins TRBV7-9 to TRBJ2-1; 14 bases are a match to TRBD2. Sequenced sample: peripheral blood. This receptor was obtained from a man between 45 and 60 years old with active COVID-19. The CDR3 sequence: CASSTEGLAGGNEQFF. Here the CDR3 DNA reads TGTGCCAGCAGCACCGAAGGACTAGCGGGGGGCAATGAGCAGTTCTTC.